Included here is one TCR beta chain sequence, with context. These data come from a study of OX40 agonist ivuxolimab in advanced cancers. J was trimmed by 3 bases and V by 6 bases; bases with no gene match: 8. Germline V gene data show CDR1 as MDHEN and CDR2 as SYDVKM. The CDR3 loop spans 15 amino acids. TCRdb's table, derived via immunoSEQ multiplex PCR, lists solely in-frame clones and lacks some. The sample has tens of thousands of clones, approximately 89% seen once. The V call is TRBV28, the J call TRBJ1-2, with 9 bases fitting TRBD1. The TCR sequence derives from an adult with an advanced solid tumor such as melanoma, head and neck, liver or kidney cancer. The sample in question was CD4+ or CD8+ T cells sorted from blood, obtained in a trial of the OX40 agonist ivuxolimab. CDR3 residues: CASSVTGGGDYGYTF. The CDR3 nucleotides are TGTGCCAGCAGCGTAACAGGGGGCGGTGACTATGGCTACACCTTC.